This record looks at one T cell receptor beta chain sequence and its context. This clone was seen a handful of times. Its antigen has not been determined. The input lacks base qualities; no much larger clone sits a single base away. Taken from the germline V gene, the CDR1 and CDR2 loops are SGDLS and YYNGEE. The CDR3 runs 18 amino acids, cysteine and phenylalanine included. Just CDR3 DNA is preserved here, 54 bases in frame from base 1. From V the trimming removes 4 bases and from J it removes 3 bases, while the gene matches leave 16 bases of the junction unaccounted for. This sample is part of a study of cytomegalovirus exposure and HLA in healthy donors (TCRdb year 2017). Describing the broader study: An earlier analysis of several hundred of the donors reported 276 Gb of sequence data and around 120 million unique TCR beta sequences obtained from around 170 million T cells. Along with the approximately 650-subject first cohort, a separate validation cohort of over 90 different subjects was used. Typing coverage differed by locus: A, B, C, DRB1 and DQB1 were typed in roughly 629-630 donors, DQA1 in about 550, DPA1 in 600 to 610, and DPB1 in approximately 450. Rather than using new phenotypic data, the later analysis identified candidate immune exposures from TCR beta sequences and from how often those sequences occurred across donors. An early release covering more than 500 HLA-typed donors comprised 250 to 350 gigabases of sequencing data and 85 million or so unique TCR sequences. In an earlier analysis of a few hundred of the donors, high-throughput TCR beta sequencing was used to judge whether each TCR beta V gene segment behaved as functional or pseudogenic. Using immunosequencing, the study profiled T cell repertoires from fewer than 700 subjects and related those repertoires to cytomegalovirus serostatus. In a later genetic analysis, genome-wide SNP genotypes for about 55% of the 666 donors were used, and that subset was treated as a discovery cohort. High-throughput TCR immunosequencing, statistical association of individual TCRs with disease status, and machine learning were combined to predict cytomegalovirus infection status. The genetic ancestry cluster associated with self-reported Caucasian donors included over 65% of the roughly 400 genotyped donors. On average, roughly 250,000 unique TCR beta nucleotide sequences were sequenced per donor among a few hundred genotyped donors of the cohort, with 15% to 20% of those sequences being non-productive. Donor age, sex, ethnicity and CMV serostatus were compiled together with the repertoire data. A handful of DR-DQ haplotypes were treated as single units for association and clustering because of strong linkage in the cohort. The study was designed to test whether signatures of past pathogen exposure could be identified by cataloging public T cell receptors. All discovery cohort repertoires had been generated using a single sequencing platform. HLA typing covered class I and class II loci at four-digit resolution. In a later analysis, previously published TCR beta repertoires from 666 donors were re-analyzed and high-resolution HLA genotyping was added so that TCR occurrence patterns could be studied.

Library generation was performed with the immunoSEQ multiplex PCR assay. For the multiplex PCR, a mixture combining 60 forward primers for TCR Vbeta segments and 13 reverse primers for TCR Jbeta segments was used. A multiplex PCR assay on genomic DNA amplified the CDR3 region of rearranged TCR beta genes. The amplified TCR beta libraries were sequenced on the Illumina HiSeq System as 87-base-pair reads. Per the source publication's procedure: Across the 600 to 700 repertoires, a later analysis counted 75 million to 90 million unique TCR beta chains, roughly 11 million of which were shared by at least two donors. A nearest-neighbor algorithm error-corrected the raw reads and collapsed the reads into unique sequences, merging closely related sequences to remove PCR and sequencing errors. V, D and J gene segments were assigned by aligning CDR3 sequences to IMGT reference sequences. For a sequence to be retained, a match of at least six nucleotides to both a V gene segment and a J gene segment was required. A rearrangement was called productive if the CDR3 had no stop codons and remained in frame with V and J, and every other rearrangement was called non-productive. CDR3 was defined by IMGT convention, running from the second conserved V-encoded cysteine to the conserved J-encoded phenylalanine. The earlier analysis of about 560 of the donors excluded any sequence lacking an unambiguous match to a single V gene segment. In an earlier analysis of 587 of the donors, a V segment was called functional when productive rearrangements were above 56.7%, and segregating when the standard deviation between donors exceeded 5%. A statistical classification framework was built to diagnose cytomegalovirus status from the catalog of TCR beta chain sequences. In a later analysis, TCR nucleotide sequences were compared against IMGT/GENE-DB human TR gene sequences so that V and J genes could be assigned. The TCRdist pipeline was used in a later analysis to assign CDR3 sequences and most-parsimonious VDJ recombination scenarios. In a later analysis, each TCR beta chain was defined by its CDR3 amino acid sequence together with its V-gene family, and reads without a unique V-gene family were excluded. A later analysis removed 500 to 650 highly shared, low-generation-probability nucleotide sequences to deal with suspected cross-contamination and a sequencing artifact. For each public chain, a later analysis derived a clonal expansion index from normalized ranks of inferred template counts within each repertoire. Generation probabilities in a later analysis came from a VDJ recombination model fitted to out-of-frame rearrangements, and those results were checked against IGoR. Hypergeometric tests were used in a later analysis to score TCR-TCR, TCR-HLA and TCR-CMV co-occurrence, with a repertoire-size bias correction applied to the TCR pairs. A later analysis estimated false discovery rates by permuting HLA or CMV assignments 20 times. In a later analysis, co-occurring TCRs were grouped using DBSCAN, and TCRdist sequence similarity was added for clustering within HLA-allele-positive subsets. Co-occurrence clustering excluded repertoires with fewer than 30,000 or more than 120,000 public chains, plus five with anomalous nucleotide sharing. TCRdb took this table from immuneACCESS and kept in-frame rearrangements with V and J called. Such tables lack part of the clones; where checked against another copy, unresolved V genes explain under half of the gap, and the rest is unexplained. V, J and clone size derive from that table, while D and trimming were established from the DNA sequence. In this sample the table shows 65,000 to 75,000 clones, 55% to 80% of which occur a single time. The ten largest make up about 2% of the sample.

In total, approximately 690 healthy bone marrow donors made up the cohort. At the time of sampling, all cohort members were nominally healthy, though unrecorded immune exposures were likely present. The donor tested CMV seronegative, placing the donor among the 350 or so seronegative members of the cohort. A peripheral blood sample was provided by each donor, and peripheral blood mononuclear cells were used for TCR beta sequencing. Genomic DNA was extracted from the blood cell samples with the Qiagen DNeasy Blood Extraction Kit. Findings and caveats that apply to the study as a whole: Because counts were too low, 15 to 20 rarely observed V segments, including chromosome 9 orphons, were excluded from the earlier analysis of a few hundred of the donors. In both the original and validation cohorts, the classifier was reported to diagnose cytomegalovirus status with high specificity and sensitivity. A later analysis reported that several top co-occurrence clusters appeared linked to parvovirus B19, influenza, CMV and Epstein-Barr virus. Immune exposure information for the cohort was limited to CMV serostatus. The study listed approximately 160 TCR beta chains as associated with cytomegalovirus. In vitro tests confirmed that three of the cytomegalovirus-associated TCR beta chains recognize cytomegalovirus antigens. When HLA alleles, especially DR and DQ, strongly co-occurred, attributing TCR associations to individual alleles was difficult. Across donors, most TCR sequences were observed very rarely, whereas some public TCRs were present in many individuals. According to a later genetic analysis, donors in an Asian-associated ancestry cluster had fewer N-insertions in productive TCRs than the approximately 700-donor mean. A later analysis associated around 16,000 TCR beta sequences with specific HLA alleles at a false discovery rate of 0.05. In a later analysis, most CMV-associated TCR beta chains were found to appear HLA-restricted, with HLA associations seemingly driven largely by CMV exposure. In an earlier analysis of 500 to 650 of the donors, most TCR beta V segments appeared in productive rearrangements about 87% or about 30% of the time, broadly matching IMGT annotations. Some IMGT-functional V segments, including TRBV6-2 and TRBV6-3, could not be distinguished by the 87-base-pair reads and were therefore excluded. A further reported finding was that TCR beta sequences accurately predicted the HLA-A and HLA-B alleles for most subjects in the first cohort. A later analysis found that HLA-associated TCR beta chains were more clonally expanded and had lower generation probabilities than equally common non-associated chains. Linkage disequilibrium might explain the correlated functional status among segregating V segments, but an unknown experimental factor could not be excluded. In a later analysis, the rate of TCR association differed among HLA loci, with DRB1 alleles having the most associated TCRs and HLA-C alleles having the fewest. A later genetic analysis associated a missense DCLRE1C variant with V-gene and J-gene trimming of TCR beta chains, and an independent cohort replicated the association. The presence/absence analyses assumed that sequencing depth was roughly uniform across donors, and that assumption may not be true. A cluster of highly shared sequence variants was judged likely to represent a technical artifact of the sequencing pipeline. This cohort had only TCR beta chains sequenced, and the lack of alpha or paired-chain data limited which features could be detected. The authors suggested that the approach could potentially be extended to other disease states and immunological phenotypes. Because HLA typing was unavailable for some donors at each locus, only the typed subset was used in association tests.

This TCR was sampled from a woman in her 30s in good health and CMV-seronegative. Material: PBMCs. The chain couples TRBV9 to TRBJ1-5, and 7 junction bases match TRBD1. The nucleotides are TGTGCCAGCAGCTCGCGTCCACCACACACAGGGGTCAATCAGCCCCAGCATTTT. Translated, this gives CASSSRPPHTGVNQPQHF.